This note documents a single T cell receptor (beta chain) sequence. Authors' processing steps: Estimation of nucleated cell counts relied on the amplification of reference gene primers. The table came from immunoSEQ multiplex PCR; TCRdb's copy has only in-frame clones and leaves some out. Clonal size and the V and J genes are those of that table, whereas D and trimming came from the DNA. Here the sample spans 100,000 to 110,000 clones, approximately 80% being singletons. The entry originates in a study of blood T cell repertoires in COVID-19. Study information: Italy, Spain and the United States were the sources of the convalescent and acute COVID-19 samples. From T cells, B-cell-depleted T cells, or PBMCs came the material, which was cDNA or gDNA.

V lost 6 bases and J lost 3, with 10 bases in between. This CDR3 spans 13 amino acids. The clonotype was recovered from a woman between 65 and 79 years old with acute or convalescent COVID-19. Sequencing was done on a sample of peripheral blood. V gene TRBV12-3 or TRBV12-4 combines with J gene TRBJ2-3, with D perhaps matching TRBD1 (5 bases). CDR3 residues: CASRVGETDTQYF. As DNA, the CDR3 is TGTGCCAGCAGAGTAGGGGAAACAGATACGCAGTATTTT.